This TCR beta chain was captured in a study of blood T cell repertoires in COVID-19. Measured with immunoSEQ multiplex PCR; TCRdb has only the in-frame clones, and not every one. Of about 170,000 clones detected, roughly 85% appear once; the ten largest clones hold around 20%. Trimming cost V 0 bases and J 7 bases, with 12 bases left between them. Germline CDR1 is MNHNY and CDR2 is SVGAGI (reference sequence). The CDR3 is 14 amino acids. There are a few counts of this clone. The TCR comes from a woman aged 70-85 years in a cohort exposed to, infected with or recovered from COVID-19 (not recorded which). This rearrangement joins TRBV6-6 to TRBJ1-2; the D gene is possibly TRBD1 (5 bases). The sample taken for sequencing was PBMCs or T cells enriched from blood (not recorded which). The CDR3 reads CASSYSAREGGYTF. The CDR3 coding sequence is TGTGCCAGCAGTTACTCGGCCAGGGAGGGTGGCTACACCTTC.